This TCR beta chain came from a study of blood T cell repertoires in COVID-19. Study background: The United States, Italy and Spain supplied acute and convalescent COVID-19 samples. Nucleic acid was either cDNA or gDNA, and it came from T cells, B-cell-depleted T cells, or PBMCs.

V was trimmed by 2 bases and J by 4 bases, leaving 15 bases between them. Germline V gene sequence: CDR1 SGHKS, CDR2 YYEKEE (reference sequence). The CDR3 totals 16 residues. This clone was observed once. Assay used: immunoSEQ multiplex PCR; TCRdb lists only in-frame clones, some missing. This repertoire shows about 170,000 clones, more than 75% found once; its top ten account for almost 5%. Patients in Seattle were enrolled during active infection, then followed longitudinally. The sequence was obtained from a man in his late teens or twenties with COVID-19, enrolled during active disease. The sample taken for sequencing was peripheral blood. This chain joins TRBV5-5 and TRBJ1-4; unclear D gene. CDR3 nucleotides: TGTGCCAGCAGCTTTCAGCCGGGGTGGAGTAATGAAAAACTGTTTTTT. The encoded protein is CASSFQPGWSNEKLFF.